This T cell receptor beta chain was retrieved from a study of PD-L1 blockade in urothelial cancer. Overall study: Samples of blood were analyzed 3 weeks (second dose) and 6 weeks after treatment start. Median T cell yield from blood was roughly 150,000.

Clones were read by immunoSEQ multiplex PCR, and TCRdb kept only the in-frame ones, dropping some. The sample has roughly 46,000 clones, 70% to 90% seen once. Germline trimming cut 5 bases from V and 5 bases from J; bases unmatched to any gene: 4. CDR1 is SEHNR and CDR2 is FQNEAQ in the germline V gene (reference sequence). The CDR3 is 14 amino acids. Noted time point: peripheral blood 6 weeks after treatment start. The study collected 1 to 8 samples per patient, pretreatment and on-treatment. V and J are TRBV7-9 and TRBJ2-3; 10 positions match TRBD2. The clonotype originates from a man aged 45-65 years with urothelial cancer. The material was PBMCs, obtained around atezolizumab (anti-PD-L1) treatment. The chain's CDR3 is CASSPSGGVDTQYF. DNA for the CDR3: TGTGCCAGCAGCCCGAGCGGGGGGGTAGATACGCAGTATTTT.